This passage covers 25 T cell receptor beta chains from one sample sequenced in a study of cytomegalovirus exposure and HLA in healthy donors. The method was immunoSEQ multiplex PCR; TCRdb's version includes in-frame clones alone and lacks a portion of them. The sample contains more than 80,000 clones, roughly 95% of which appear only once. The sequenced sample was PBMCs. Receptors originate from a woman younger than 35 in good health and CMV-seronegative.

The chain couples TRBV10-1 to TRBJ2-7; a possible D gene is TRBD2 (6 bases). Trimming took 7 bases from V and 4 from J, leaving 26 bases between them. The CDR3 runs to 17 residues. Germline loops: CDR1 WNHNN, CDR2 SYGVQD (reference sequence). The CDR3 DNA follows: TGCGCCAGCACGAACGGGACTTCGGGACTCTCTCCTTACGAGCAGTACTTC. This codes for CASTNGTSGLSPYEQYF.

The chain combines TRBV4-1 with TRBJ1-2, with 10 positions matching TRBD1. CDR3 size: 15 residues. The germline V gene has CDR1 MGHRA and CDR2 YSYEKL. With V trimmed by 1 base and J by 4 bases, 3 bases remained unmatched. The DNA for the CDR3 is TGCGCCAGCAGCCAAGTGGGGACAGGGGTCTATGGCTACACCTTC. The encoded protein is CASSQVGTGVYGYTF.

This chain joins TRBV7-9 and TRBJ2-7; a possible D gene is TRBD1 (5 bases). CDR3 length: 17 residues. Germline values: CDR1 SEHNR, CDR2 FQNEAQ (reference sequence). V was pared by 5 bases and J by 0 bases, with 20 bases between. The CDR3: CASSPTRGHSLSYEQYF. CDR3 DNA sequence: TGTGCCAGCAGCCCAACCCGCGGACACAGTCTCTCCTACGAGCAGTACTTC.

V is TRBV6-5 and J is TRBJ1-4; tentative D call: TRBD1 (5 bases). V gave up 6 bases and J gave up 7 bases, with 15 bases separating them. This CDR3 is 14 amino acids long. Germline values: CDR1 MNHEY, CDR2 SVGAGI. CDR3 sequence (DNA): TGTGCCAGCAGCGCTCGGGGGGAAGTTGAAAAACTGTTTTTT. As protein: CASSARGEVEKLFF.

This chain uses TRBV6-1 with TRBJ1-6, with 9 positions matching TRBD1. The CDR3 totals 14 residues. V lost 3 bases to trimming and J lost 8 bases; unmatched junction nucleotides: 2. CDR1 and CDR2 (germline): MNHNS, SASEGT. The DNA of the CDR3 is TGTGCCAGCAGTGAGAGGACAGGGGATTCACCCCTCCACTTT. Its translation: CASSERTGDSPLHF.

Here the CDR3 DNA reads TGTGCCAGCAGTTTACCCAGACCAGGGGTATGGGCCTACGAGCAGTACTTC. This encodes CASSLPRPGVWAYEQYF. The chain links TRBV28 to TRBJ2-7, with D perhaps TRBD1 (6 bases). Per germline, CDR1 MDHEN and CDR2 SYDVKM. There are 17 residues in the CDR3. Deletions cut 2 bases from V and 2 bases from J, with 19 bases between.

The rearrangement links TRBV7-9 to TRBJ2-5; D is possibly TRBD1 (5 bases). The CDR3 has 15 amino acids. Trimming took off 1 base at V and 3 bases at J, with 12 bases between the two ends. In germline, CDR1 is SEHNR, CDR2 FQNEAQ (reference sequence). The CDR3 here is CASSLVGSREETQYF. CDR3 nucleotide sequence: TGTGCCAGCAGCTTAGTGGGGTCCAGGGAAGAGACCCAGTACTTC.

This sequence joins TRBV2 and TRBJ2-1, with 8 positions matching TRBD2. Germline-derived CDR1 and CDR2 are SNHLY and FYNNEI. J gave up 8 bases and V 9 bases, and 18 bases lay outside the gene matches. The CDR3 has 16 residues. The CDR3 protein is CASAKYGTRRSDEQFF. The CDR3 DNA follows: TGTGCCAGTGCCAAGTATGGGACTAGACGTTCTGATGAGCAGTTCTTC.

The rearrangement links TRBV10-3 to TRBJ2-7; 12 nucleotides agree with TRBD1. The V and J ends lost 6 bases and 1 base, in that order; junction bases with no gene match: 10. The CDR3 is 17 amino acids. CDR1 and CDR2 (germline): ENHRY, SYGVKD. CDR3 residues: CAIRPGQGALFSYEQYF. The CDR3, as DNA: TGTGCCATCAGGCCGGGACAGGGGGCCCTATTTTCCTACGAGCAGTACTTC.

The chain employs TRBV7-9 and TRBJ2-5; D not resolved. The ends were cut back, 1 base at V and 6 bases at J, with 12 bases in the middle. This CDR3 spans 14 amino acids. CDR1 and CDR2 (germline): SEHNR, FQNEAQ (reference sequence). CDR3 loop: CASSLEAGTQTQYF. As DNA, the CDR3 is TGTGCCAGCAGCTTAGAGGCAGGTACGCAGACCCAGTACTTC.

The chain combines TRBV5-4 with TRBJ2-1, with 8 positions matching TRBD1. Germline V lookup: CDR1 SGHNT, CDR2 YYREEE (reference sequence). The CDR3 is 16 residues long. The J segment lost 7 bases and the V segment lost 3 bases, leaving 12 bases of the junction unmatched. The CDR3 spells CASSSTYGQGPNEQFF. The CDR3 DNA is TGTGCCAGCAGCTCGACTTACGGACAGGGCCCGAATGAGCAGTTCTTC.

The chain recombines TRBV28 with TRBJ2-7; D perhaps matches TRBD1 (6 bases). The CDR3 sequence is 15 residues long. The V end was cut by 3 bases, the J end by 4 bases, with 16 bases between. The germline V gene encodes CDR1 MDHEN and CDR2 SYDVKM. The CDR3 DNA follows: TGTGCCAGCAGTTTTACCACAGGGCTTGGGTACGAGCAGTACTTC. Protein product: CASSFTTGLGYEQYF.

DNA of the CDR3: TGTGCCAGCAGTTTATCGGGACAGGGTTGGCTCACTAATGAAAAACTGTTTTTT. This encodes CASSLSGQGWLTNEKLFF. The V call is TRBV27, the J call TRBJ1-4, with TRBD1 matching over 9 bases. This CDR3 spans 18 amino acids. Germline V gene lookup returns CDR1 MNHEY and CDR2 SMNVEV (reference sequence). V shed 0 bases and J 2 bases; nucleotides not matched to a gene: 7.

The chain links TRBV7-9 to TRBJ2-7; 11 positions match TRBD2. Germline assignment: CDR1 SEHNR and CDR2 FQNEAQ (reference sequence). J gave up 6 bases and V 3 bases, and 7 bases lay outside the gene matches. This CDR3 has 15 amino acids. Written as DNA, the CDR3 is TGTGCCAGCAGCTTTTTAGCGGGAGGGCCGGGCGAGCAGTACTTC. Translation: CASSFLAGGPGEQYF.

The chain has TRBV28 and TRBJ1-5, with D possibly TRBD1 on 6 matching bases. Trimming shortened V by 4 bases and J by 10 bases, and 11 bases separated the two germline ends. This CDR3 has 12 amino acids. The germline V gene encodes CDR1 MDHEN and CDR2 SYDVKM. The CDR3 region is CASSSRQVPQHF. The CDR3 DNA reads TGTGCCAGCAGTTCGCGACAGGTCCCCCAGCATTTT.

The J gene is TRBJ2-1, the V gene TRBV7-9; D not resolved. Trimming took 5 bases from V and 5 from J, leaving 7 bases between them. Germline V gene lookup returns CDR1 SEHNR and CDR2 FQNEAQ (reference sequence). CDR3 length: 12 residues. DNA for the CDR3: TGTGCCAGCAGCACGGTTAACAATGAGCAGTTCTTC. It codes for CASSTVNNEQFF.

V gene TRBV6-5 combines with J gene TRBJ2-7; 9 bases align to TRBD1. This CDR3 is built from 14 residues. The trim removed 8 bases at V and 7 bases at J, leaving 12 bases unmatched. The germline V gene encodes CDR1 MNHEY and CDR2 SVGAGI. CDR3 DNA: TGTGCCAGCCCTACCCCGGGACAGGGCTGGGAGCAGTACTTC. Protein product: CASPTPGQGWEQYF.

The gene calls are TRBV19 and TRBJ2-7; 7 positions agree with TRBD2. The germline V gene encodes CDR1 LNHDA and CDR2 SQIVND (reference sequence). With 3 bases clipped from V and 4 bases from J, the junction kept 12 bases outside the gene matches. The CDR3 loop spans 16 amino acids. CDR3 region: CASSIQAGPSLYEQYF. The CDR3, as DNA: TGTGCCAGTAGTATCCAAGCGGGACCGAGCTTGTACGAGCAGTACTTC.

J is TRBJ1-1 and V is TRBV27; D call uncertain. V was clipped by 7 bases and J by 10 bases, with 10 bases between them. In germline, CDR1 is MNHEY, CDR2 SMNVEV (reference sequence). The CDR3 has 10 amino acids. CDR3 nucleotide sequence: TGTGCCAGCACTCCCAGAGGAGCTTTCTTT. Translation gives CASTPRGAFF.

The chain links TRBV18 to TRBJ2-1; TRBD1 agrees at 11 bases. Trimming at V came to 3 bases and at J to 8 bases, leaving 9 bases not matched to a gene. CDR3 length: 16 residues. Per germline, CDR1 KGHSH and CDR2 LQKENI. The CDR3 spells CASSPVPDRGHDEQFF. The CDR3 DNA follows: TGTGCCAGCTCACCTGTCCCGGACAGGGGGCACGATGAGCAGTTCTTC.

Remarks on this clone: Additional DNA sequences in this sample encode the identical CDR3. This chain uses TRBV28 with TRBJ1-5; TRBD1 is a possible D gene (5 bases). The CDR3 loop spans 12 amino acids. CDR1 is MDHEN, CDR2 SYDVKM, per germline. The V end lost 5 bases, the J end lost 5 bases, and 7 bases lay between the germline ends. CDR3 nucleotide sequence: TGTGCCAGCAGTCAGGGCTATCAGCCCCAGCATTTT. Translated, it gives CASSQGYQPQHF.

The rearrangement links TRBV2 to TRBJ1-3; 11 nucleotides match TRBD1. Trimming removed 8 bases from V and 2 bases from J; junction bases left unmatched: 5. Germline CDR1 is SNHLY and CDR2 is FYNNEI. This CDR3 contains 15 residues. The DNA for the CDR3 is TGTGCCAGCGGCGGACAGGGGGCGGCTGGAAACACCATATATTTT. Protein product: CASGGQGAAGNTIYF.

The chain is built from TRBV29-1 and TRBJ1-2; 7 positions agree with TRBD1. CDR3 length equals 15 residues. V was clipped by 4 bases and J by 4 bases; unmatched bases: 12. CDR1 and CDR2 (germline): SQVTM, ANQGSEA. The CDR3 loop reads CSVVGLTGQLYGYTF. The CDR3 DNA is TGCAGCGTTGTGGGACTCACGGGACAGCTCTATGGCTACACCTTC.

Here the CDR3 reads CASSESAVQETQYF. Here the CDR3 DNA reads TGTGCCAGCAGTGAATCGGCGGTACAAGAGACCCAGTACTTC. The chain employs TRBV2 and TRBJ2-5; no reliable D call. V was shortened by 2 bases and J by 2 bases, with 9 bases between the two germline ends. The CDR3 spans 14 residues. CDR1 is SNHLY, CDR2 FYNNEI, per germline. Supplemented by reference TRBV2 and TRBJ2-5, the full variable domain reads EPEVTQTPSHQVTQMGQEVILRCVPISNHLYFYWYRQILGQKVEFLVSFYNNEISEKSEIFDDQFSVERPDGSNFTLKIRSTKLEDSAMYFCASSESAVQETQYFGPGTRLLVL.

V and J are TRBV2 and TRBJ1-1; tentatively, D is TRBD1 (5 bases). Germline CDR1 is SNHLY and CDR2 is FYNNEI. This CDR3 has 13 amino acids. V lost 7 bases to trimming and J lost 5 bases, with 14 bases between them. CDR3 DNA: TGTGCCAGCAAACCCCCCCAGGGAACTGAAGCTTTCTTT. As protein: CASKPPQGTEAFF.